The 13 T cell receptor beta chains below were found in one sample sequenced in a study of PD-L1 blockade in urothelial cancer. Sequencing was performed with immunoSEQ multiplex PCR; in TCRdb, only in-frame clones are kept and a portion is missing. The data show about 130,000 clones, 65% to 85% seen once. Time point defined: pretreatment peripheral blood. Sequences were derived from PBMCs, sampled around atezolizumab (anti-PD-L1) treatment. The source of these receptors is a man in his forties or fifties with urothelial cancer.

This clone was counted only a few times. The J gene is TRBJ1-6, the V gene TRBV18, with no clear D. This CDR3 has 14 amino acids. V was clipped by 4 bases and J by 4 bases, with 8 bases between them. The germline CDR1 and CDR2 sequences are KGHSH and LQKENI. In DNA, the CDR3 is TGTGCCAGCTCACAGGCAGGATATAATTCACCCCTCCACTTT. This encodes CASSQAGYNSPLHF.

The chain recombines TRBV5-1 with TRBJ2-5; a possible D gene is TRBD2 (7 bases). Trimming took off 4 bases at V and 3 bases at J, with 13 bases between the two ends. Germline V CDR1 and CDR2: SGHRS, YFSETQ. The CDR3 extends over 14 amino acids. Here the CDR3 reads CASSTQGREETQYF. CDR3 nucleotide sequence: TGCGCCAGCAGCACCCAGGGGAGGGAAGAGACCCAGTACTTC.

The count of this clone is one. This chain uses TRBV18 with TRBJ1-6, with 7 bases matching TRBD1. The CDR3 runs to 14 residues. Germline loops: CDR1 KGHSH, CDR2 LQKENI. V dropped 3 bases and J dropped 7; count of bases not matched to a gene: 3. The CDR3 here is CASSPPGGNSPLHF. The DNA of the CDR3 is TGTGCCAGCTCACCCCCAGGGGGGAATTCACCCCTCCACTTT.

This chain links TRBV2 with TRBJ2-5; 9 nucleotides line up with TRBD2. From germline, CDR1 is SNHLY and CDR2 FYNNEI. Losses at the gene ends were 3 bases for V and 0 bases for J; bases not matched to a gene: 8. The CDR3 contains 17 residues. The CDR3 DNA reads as TGTGCCAGCAGTGAGGGTTTAACTAGCGGGTACCAAGAGACCCAGTACTTC. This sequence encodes CASSEGLTSGYQETQYF.

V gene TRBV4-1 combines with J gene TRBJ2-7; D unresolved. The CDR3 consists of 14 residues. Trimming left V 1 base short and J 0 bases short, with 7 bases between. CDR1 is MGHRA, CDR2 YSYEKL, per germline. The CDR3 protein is CASSQASDSYEQYF. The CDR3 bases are TGCGCCAGCAGCCAAGCCAGCGACTCCTACGAGCAGTACTTC.

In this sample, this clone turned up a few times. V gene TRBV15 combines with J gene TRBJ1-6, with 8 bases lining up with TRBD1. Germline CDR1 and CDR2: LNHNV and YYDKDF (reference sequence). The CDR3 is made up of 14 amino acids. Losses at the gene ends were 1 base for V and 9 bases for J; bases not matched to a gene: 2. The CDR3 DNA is TGTGCCACCAGCAGAGGACAGGGGAGTTCACCCCTCCACTTT. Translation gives CATSRGQGSSPLHF.

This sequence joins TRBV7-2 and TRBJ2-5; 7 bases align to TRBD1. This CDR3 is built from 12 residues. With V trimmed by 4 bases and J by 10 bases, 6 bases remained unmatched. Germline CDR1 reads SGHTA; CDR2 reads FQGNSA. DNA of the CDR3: TGTGCCAGCAGCTCACAGACAGGGCTCCAGTACTTC. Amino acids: CASSSQTGLQYF.

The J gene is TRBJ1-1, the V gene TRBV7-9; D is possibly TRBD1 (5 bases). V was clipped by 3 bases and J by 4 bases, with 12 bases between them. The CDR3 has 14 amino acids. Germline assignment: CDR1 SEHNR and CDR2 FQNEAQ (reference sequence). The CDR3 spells CASSFALTVTEAFF. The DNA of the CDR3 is TGTGCCAGCAGCTTCGCCCTGACAGTCACTGAAGCTTTCTTT.

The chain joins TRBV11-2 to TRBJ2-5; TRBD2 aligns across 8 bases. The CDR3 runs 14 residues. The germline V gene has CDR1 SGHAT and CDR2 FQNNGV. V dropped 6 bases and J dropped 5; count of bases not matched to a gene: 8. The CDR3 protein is CASSFSGMGETQYF. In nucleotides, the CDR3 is TGTGCCAGCAGTTTTAGCGGGATGGGGGAGACCCAGTACTTC.

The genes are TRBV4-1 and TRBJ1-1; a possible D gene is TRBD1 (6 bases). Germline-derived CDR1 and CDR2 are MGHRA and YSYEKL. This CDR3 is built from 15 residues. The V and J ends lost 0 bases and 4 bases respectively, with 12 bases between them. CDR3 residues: CASSQEYRVGTEAFF. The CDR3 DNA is TGCGCCAGCAGCCAAGAATACAGGGTGGGCACTGAAGCTTTCTTT.

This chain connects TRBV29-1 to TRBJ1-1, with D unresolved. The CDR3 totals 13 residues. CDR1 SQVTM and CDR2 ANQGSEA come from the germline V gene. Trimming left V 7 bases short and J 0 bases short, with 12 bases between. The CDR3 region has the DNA TGCAGCGCCCGGGTCTCTATGAACACTGAAGCTTTCTTT. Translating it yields CSARVSMNTEAFF.

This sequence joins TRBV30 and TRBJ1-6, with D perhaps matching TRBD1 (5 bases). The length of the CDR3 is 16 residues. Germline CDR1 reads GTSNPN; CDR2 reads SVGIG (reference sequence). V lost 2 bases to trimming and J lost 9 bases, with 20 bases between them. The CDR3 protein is CAWSFGHQGGRSPLHF. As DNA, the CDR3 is TGTGCCTGGAGTTTCGGCCACCAGGGCGGACGTTCACCCCTCCACTTT.

The CDR3 coding sequence is TGTGCCAGCCGGGGGGGAGATACGCAGTATTTT. It encodes CASRGGDTQYF. V and J are TRBV6-4 and TRBJ2-3; 8 bases are a match to TRBD2. The CDR3 loop spans 11 amino acids. Unmatched junction bases numbered 0, after V lost 8 bases and J lost 5 bases. Germline V lookup: CDR1 MRHNA, CDR2 SNTAGT.